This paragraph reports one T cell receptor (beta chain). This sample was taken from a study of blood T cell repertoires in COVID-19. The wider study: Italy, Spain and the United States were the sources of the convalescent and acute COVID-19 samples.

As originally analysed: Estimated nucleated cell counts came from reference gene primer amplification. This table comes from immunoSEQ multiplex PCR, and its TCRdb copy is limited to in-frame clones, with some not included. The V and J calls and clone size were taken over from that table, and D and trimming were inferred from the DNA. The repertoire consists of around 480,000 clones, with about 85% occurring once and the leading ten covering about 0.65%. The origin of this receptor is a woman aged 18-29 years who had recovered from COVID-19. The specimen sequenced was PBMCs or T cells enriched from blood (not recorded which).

The DNA for the CDR3 is TGCAGCGCGAGCCGGGGGGGGACTGAAGCTTTCTTT. Its translation is CSASRGGTEAFF. The chain carries TRBV29-1 and TRBJ1-1; D possibly corresponds to TRBD1 (5 bases). Trimming removed 7 bases from V and 5 bases from J, with 14 bases in between. The CDR3 consists of 12 residues. Germline V gene sequence: CDR1 SQVTM, CDR2 ANQGSEA.